Detailed here is one T cell receptor (beta chain). This clonotype was seen only a few times. Its antigen remains unidentified. A junction end diverges from the germline sequence, so it may reflect a read error. The data are from a study of T cells in Graves' hyperthyroidism and ophthalmopathy (dated by TCRdb to about 2019). General notes on the study: Peripheral blood samples were taken at initial diagnosis, before any treatment was given. Prospective prediction of ophthalmopathy was tested in an independent validation cohort consisting of 18 hyperthyroidism patients and around 16 patients who later progressed to ophthalmopathy. For training and testing, the 95 to 100 patients in the discovery cohort were randomly divided in a 7:3 ratio. The study also compared thyroid tissue and blood T-cell repertoires from a handful of Graves' hyperthyroidism patients. A discovery cohort of about 100 patients, 43 with Graves' ophthalmopathy and 55 to 65 with stable Graves' hyperthyroidism, was used to find distinguishing TCR V-J signatures. The paper describes TCR Vbeta CDR3 sequencing of about 140 peripheral blood samples, made up of roughly 45 ophthalmopathy patients, 70 to 80 hyperthyroidism patients and roughly 17 progressor patients. Once sampling was done, hyperthyroidism patients were given methimazole at a starting dose of 30 mg daily, whereas ophthalmopathy patients were given high-dose intravenous methylprednisolone.

The TCR beta CDR3 regions were amplified from RNA transcripts. The first round of RT-PCR for the TCR CDR3 was performed with the HTBI primer set and the Qiagen OneStep RT-PCR kit. Libraries were constructed in a second round of multiplex PCR, after which size selection and purification were performed. Libraries were sequenced paired-end with 100 bp reads on an Illumina HiSeq2000. The study's processing was this. SOAPnuke was used to process the raw data, throwing out any read that contained adapters or uncalled bases, had a mean Phred below 15, or lacked an exact constant-primer or identifier match. COPE v1.2.5 was used to merge the high-quality paired reads, and each unique nucleotide sequence was defined as a clonotype. Clonotypes were aligned to IMGT TRBV, TRBD and TRBJ reference segments using MiTCR v1.1. The analysis was restricted to V-J combinations with a frequency above 0.0001, which together covered about 99% of the repertoires. The TCS score was defined as F50 (clonal expansion) divided by E x V (chaos), with BLOSUM62-based TCRdist calculated between CDR3 peptides within each V-J. Welch's t-statistics and random forest reduced some 510 V-J features to around 14, which were used in a naive Bayes classifier (R e1071). Thyroid-blood repertoire similarity was quantified with the Morisita-Horn index. TCRdb redid the processing of the public reads, applying fastp at Q25 and MiXCR, and retained in-frame beta chains. Rows matching on CDR3 protein sequence are summarized as one entry with the most common DNA and genes. These V and J calls originate from TCRdb's pipeline instead of the authors' own analysis. The sample profile shows around 760,000 distinct CDR3 sequences; approximately 40% of them were found once. Around 32% of the sample comes from the top ten.

Study-level results and caveats: A 13 V-J signature model separated ophthalmopathy from stable hyperthyroidism, with roughly 88% sensitivity and 81.08% specificity in cross-validation and 80%/75% in testing. In validation, the model predicted progression to ophthalmopathy with approximately 69% sensitivity and roughly 75% specificity, a median of 6.5 months before onset. Most expanded thyroid clonotypes (frequency above 0.001) were also detected in blood, a finding suggesting that blood repertoires may reflect thyroid immune responses. No statistical method was used to set the sample size in advance, and investigators knew the group allocation.

Stable Graves' hyperthyroidism was defined as no progression to ophthalmopathy during 18 months of follow-up. Hyperthyroidism patients were aged 18 to 65 years and newly diagnosed, with disease duration of less than 2 months. Exclusion was applied to patients with uncontrolled infections, other autoimmune diseases, pregnancy or lactation. Clinical symptoms, serum thyroxine and TRAb, thyroid ultrasound, and orbital computed tomography formed the basis for the diagnoses. PBMCs were isolated from roughly 10 ml of fresh peripheral blood by Ficoll-Paque density gradient centrifugation. Trizol reagent was used to extract total RNA, and RNA quality was then checked on an Agilent 2100 Bioanalyzer. Sequences WSHSY (CDR1) and SAAADI (CDR2) are obtained from the germline V gene. The CDR3 goes from the cysteine to the phenylalanine over 17 residues. The CDR3 DNA has 51 bases and is translated from base 1.

The sequenced material came from blood. The sequence links TRBV10-2 to TRBJ2-7; perhaps TRBD1 is the D gene, with 6 bases matching. The receptor was isolated from a woman in her forties with Graves' hyperthyroidism. The bases are TGTGCCAGCAGTTACTCTTCACTAGGGGGTAGGTCCTACGAGCAGTACTTC. It encodes CASSYSSLGGRSYEQYF.